One sample yielded the 30 T cell receptor beta chains listed below, sequenced in a study of human T cells and chemical hapten exposure. It was from unfractionated whole blood that total RNA was extracted. Separate cDNA molecules received unique molecular identifiers, which the library attached to them. TCRdb re-called the reads with MiXCR, one entry per CDR3 protein. The sample lists some 260 distinct CDR3 sequences, approximately 53% seen once, with approximately 14% in the top ten. The sequencing input was whole blood. These receptors were obtained from a human donor who had alopecia or was a healthy volunteer (not recorded which). Some clones in this sample may be carry-over from other donors' samples. This table probably holds off-target reads from a library built for another chain.

The genes are TRBV2 and TRBJ2-2; a weak D match, TRBD1 (6 bases). With 2 bases removed from V and 3 bases from J, the gap between germline ends came to 7 bases. This CDR3 comprises 14 residues. Germline CDR1 and CDR2: SNHLY and FYNNEI. CDR3 loop: CASSEQGHTGELFF. CDR3 sequence (DNA): TGTGCCAGCAGTGAACAGGGGCACACCGGGGAGCTGTTTTTT.

The chain combines TRBV2 with TRBJ2-5, with 7 positions matching TRBD1. V was pared by 6 bases and J by 5 bases, with 3 bases of the junction left unmatched. The CDR3 has 12 residues. Germline V gene data show CDR1 as SNHLY and CDR2 as FYNNEI. The CDR3 here is CASSPQGETQYF. The CDR3, as DNA: TGTGCCAGCAGCCCACAGGGGGAGACCCAGTACTTC.

This clonotype has a handful of counts. This rearrangement joins TRBV7-9 to TRBJ2-3, with 8 bases identical to TRBD2. The CDR3 totals 17 residues. The germline V gene has CDR1 SEHNR and CDR2 FQNEAQ (reference sequence). J gave up 4 bases and V 5 bases, and 14 bases lay outside the gene matches. CDR3 in amino acids: CASSAPSSGTRPDTQYF. The CDR3, as DNA: TGTGCCAGCAGCGCACCTTCTTCCGGGACTAGACCAGATACGCAGTATTTT.

The sample holds one count of this clonotype. The chain combines TRBV10-1 with TRBJ2-1, with 9 bases aligning to TRBD1. From germline, CDR1 is WNHNN and CDR2 SYGVQD (reference sequence). This CDR3 contains 15 residues. The ends lost 5 bases at V and 7 bases at J; junction bases unmatched: 9. The CDR3 region is CASSITGTGQNEQFF. DNA for the CDR3: TGCGCCAGCAGTATTACCGGGACAGGGCAAAATGAGCAGTTCTTC.

V and J are TRBV18 and TRBJ2-3; 7 nucleotides agree with TRBD2. This CDR3 region has 16 residues. Germline values: CDR1 KGHSH, CDR2 LQKENI. V trimming: 2 bases; J trimming: 1 base; junction bases outside the gene matches: 6. Written as DNA, the CDR3 is TGTGCCAGCTCACCATTTGGGACTACCGGCACAGATACGCAGTATTTT. This gives the protein CASSPFGTTGTDTQYF.

CDR3 region: CASSLASGKQETQYF. The CDR3 coding sequence is TGTGCCAGCAGCTTGGCGAGTGGGAAGCAGGAGACCCAGTACTTC. J is TRBJ2-5 and V is TRBV5-4; D is undetermined. The CDR3 totals 15 residues. Germline values: CDR1 SGHNT, CDR2 YYREEE (reference sequence). The V end lost 0 bases, the J end lost 5 bases, and 14 bases lay between the germline ends.

This clonotype was picked up a small number of times. The chain joins TRBV4-3 to TRBJ1-6, with D possibly matching TRBD1 (6 bases). Per the germline V gene, CDR1 is LGHNA and CDR2 is YSLEER. V gave up 3 bases and J gave up 7 bases, with 19 bases separating them. The CDR3 has 17 amino acids. CDR3 in DNA: TGCGCCAGCAGCCAGGGGGTTGGGGGCGGGAAGAATTCACCCCTCCACTTT. Translating gives CASSQGVGGGKNSPLHF.

This clonotype showed up just a few times. The J gene is TRBJ2-2, the V gene TRBV28, with 8 bases matching TRBD1. Trimming cost V 5 bases and J 2 bases; bases outside gene matches: 19. Germline-derived CDR1 and CDR2 are MDHEN and SYDVKM. This CDR3 has 20 amino acids. CDR3 bases: TGTGCCAGCAGTCTCTCCTGGGCAGGGGGCGGACCAAAAAACACCGGGGAGCTGTTTTTT. Amino acid sequence: CASSLSWAGGGPKNTGELFF.

This sequence joins TRBV3-1 and TRBJ2-5, with 10 bases fitting TRBD1. CDR1 is LGHDT and CDR2 is YNNKEL in the germline V gene (reference sequence). The CDR3 contains 13 residues. The CDR3 loop is CASGTGATETQYF. CDR3 sequence (DNA): TGTGCGTCCGGGACAGGGGCGACGGAGACCCAGTACTTC.

This clonotype was counted a few times. This chain links TRBV7-9 with TRBJ2-3; a possible D gene is TRBD1 (5 bases). Trimming shortened V by 5 bases and J by 4 bases, and 10 bases separated the two germline ends. The CDR3 loop spans 13 amino acids. Germline V gene data show CDR1 as SEHNR and CDR2 as FQNEAQ (reference sequence). The CDR3 loop is CASSDPTADTQYF. For the CDR3, the DNA is TGTGCCAGCAGCGACCCGACAGCAGATACGCAGTATTTT.

This clonotype was observed a handful of times. The J gene is TRBJ1-1, the V gene TRBV18, with TRBD1 identical over 9 bases. Germline V gene data show CDR1 as KGHSH and CDR2 as LQKENI. V lost 3 bases, J lost 11 bases, and 10 bases stayed unmatched. The CDR3 length is 14 residues. The CDR3 spells CASSPSGTGIGAFF. CDR3 sequence (DNA): TGTGCCAGCTCACCGTCCGGGACAGGGATAGGTGCTTTCTTT.

A few counts support this clonotype. The chain links TRBV28 to TRBJ2-7; D ambiguous. The CDR3 contains 12 residues. Germline CDR1 and CDR2: MDHEN and SYDVKM. Deletions cut 5 bases from V and 3 bases from J, with 8 bases between. The chain's CDR3 is CASSRRFYEQYF. The CDR3, as DNA: TGTGCCAGCAGTCGCAGGTTCTACGAGCAGTACTTC.

The rearrangement uses TRBV20-1 and TRBJ2-4; 8 nucleotides line up with TRBD1. In germline, CDR1 is DFQATT, CDR2 SNEGSKA (reference sequence). The CDR3 sequence is 15 residues long. With V trimmed by 6 bases and J by 0 bases, 7 bases remained unmatched. CDR3 sequence: CSAGGQGPAKNIQYF. The CDR3 DNA reads TGCAGTGCGGGTGGACAGGGACCAGCCAAAAACATTCAGTACTTC.

For the CDR3, the DNA is TGTGCCTGGAGTGTAGGGGGACCGCTCTACGAGCAGTACTTC. Amino acids: CAWSVGGPLYEQYF. The chain combines TRBV30 with TRBJ2-7; tentatively, D is TRBD1 (6 bases). Trimming cost V 0 bases and J 3 bases, with 12 bases left between them. The CDR3 spans 14 residues. Germline CDR1 and CDR2: GTSNPN and SVGIG (reference sequence). Full variable domain (remainder filled in from reference TRBV30 and TRBJ2-7): SQTIHQWPATLVQPVGSPLSLECTVEGTSNPNLYWYRQAAGRGLQLLFYSVGIGQISSEVPQNLSASRPQDRQFILSSKKLLLSDSGFYLCAWSVGGPLYEQYFGPGTRLTVT.

The chain carries TRBV29-1 and TRBJ2-1; no firm D call. V lost 7 bases to trimming and J lost 5 bases, with 6 bases between them. Per the germline V gene, CDR1 is SQVTM and CDR2 is ANQGSEA. This CDR3 is built from 10 residues. Here the CDR3 reads CSGRHNEQFF. DNA for the CDR3: TGCAGCGGAAGACACAATGAGCAGTTCTTC.

The chain uses TRBV7-8 and TRBJ1-1; D is unresolved. The V end lost 1 base, the J end lost 0 bases, and 6 bases lay between the germline ends. The germline gives CDR1 SGHVS, CDR2 FQNEAQ. This CDR3 contains 14 residues. The CDR3 sequence: CASSLGPMNTEAFF. In DNA, the CDR3 is TGTGCCAGCAGCTTAGGACCCATGAACACTGAAGCTTTCTTT.

This clonotype was counted once. The chain recombines TRBV9 with TRBJ2-7; D remains unclear. Trimming removed 0 bases at V and 0 bases at J, with 7 bases between. Germline CDR1 and CDR2: SGDLS and YYNGEE. CDR3 length equals 14 residues. CDR3 coding DNA: TGTGCCAGCAGCGTAGGGTGGAGCTCCTACGAGCAGTACTTC. It is translated as CASSVGWSSYEQYF.

The chain has TRBV10-1 and TRBJ2-7; a possible D gene is TRBD2 (6 bases). The germline CDR1 and CDR2 sequences are WNHNN and SYGVQD (reference sequence). The CDR3 is 13 residues long. The V gene lost 3 bases and the J gene lost 5 bases, with 11 bases spanning the gap. CDR3 in DNA: TGCGCCAGCAGTGATCCGGGGGTCCACGAGCAGTACTTC. Protein: CASSDPGVHEQYF.

The chain has TRBV5-1 and TRBJ2-5; 7 nucleotides match TRBD1. Germline assignment: CDR1 SGHRS and CDR2 YFSETQ. CDR3 length equals 14 residues. After removal of 5 bases from V and 2 bases from J, the junction contained 6 bases not matched to a gene. Here the CDR3 DNA reads TGCGCCAGCAGATCAGACAGGGATCAAGAGACCCAGTACTTC. This gives the protein CASRSDRDQETQYF. Variable domain in full (rest from reference TRBV5-1 and TRBJ2-5): KAGVTQTPRYLIKTRGQQVTLSCSPISGHRSVSWYQQTPGQGLQFLFEYFSETQRNKGNFPGRFSGRQFSNSRSEMNVSTLELGDSALYLCASRSDRDQETQYFGPGTRLLVL.

This CDR3 reads CASSTIGTTFTDTQYF. The CDR3 nucleotides are TGTGCCAGCAGCACAATTGGGACGACCTTCACAGATACGCAGTATTTT. The rearrangement uses TRBV7-8 and TRBJ2-3, with D perhaps being TRBD1 or TRBD2 (5 bases each). This CDR3 has 16 amino acids. The V end lost 5 bases, the J end lost 2 bases, and 17 bases lay between the germline ends. Germline CDR1 and CDR2: SGHVS and FQNEAQ.

This clonotype was observed a few times. The rearrangement uses TRBV29-1 and TRBJ2-1, with D perhaps TRBD2 (6 bases). The CDR3 is 14 residues long. CDR1 and CDR2 (germline): SQVTM, ANQGSEA. Trimming took 7 bases from V and 4 from J, leaving 17 bases between them. As DNA, the CDR3 is TGCAGCGCCCGTACGTCGGGGGTATACAATGAGCAGTTCTTC. Its protein product is CSARTSGVYNEQFF.

This clonotype has just a few counts. The V call is TRBV6-6, the J call TRBJ2-7; D is ambiguous. The CDR3 extends over 14 amino acids. Trimming took off 4 bases at V and 3 bases at J, with 13 bases between the two ends. Per germline, CDR1 MNHNY and CDR2 SVGAGI (reference sequence). CDR3 loop: CASSSDGRYYEQYF. The CDR3 bases are TGTGCCAGCAGTTCCGACGGACGTTACTACGAGCAGTACTTC.

This sequence joins TRBV29-1 and TRBJ1-3; D remains ambiguous. V was shortened by 7 bases and J by 1 base, with 5 bases between the two germline ends. The CDR3 is 11 amino acids. Germline CDR1 and CDR2: SQVTM and ANQGSEA. CDR3 sequence reads: CSARSGNTIYF. Written as DNA, the CDR3 is TGCAGCGCACGGTCTGGAAACACCATATATTTT.

The gene calls are TRBV4-2 and TRBJ2-2; D remains unclear. This CDR3 spans 13 amino acids. V shed 0 bases and J shed 5 bases, with 4 bases lying between them. In germline, CDR1 is LGHNA, CDR2 YNFKEQ. CDR3 in amino acids: CASSQDRTGELFF. The CDR3 nucleotides read TGTGCCAGCAGCCAAGATCGGACCGGGGAGCTGTTTTTT.

This chain uses TRBV6-6 with TRBJ2-1; weak D call: TRBD2 (6 bases). The ends were cut back, 6 bases at V and 6 bases at J, with 21 bases in the middle. The germline gives CDR1 MNHNY, CDR2 SVGAGI (reference sequence). The CDR3 sequence is 16 residues long. The CDR3 sequence is CASRPPGTLETNEQFF. Written as DNA, the CDR3 is TGTGCCAGCAGACCACCCGGGACTCTAGAGACCAATGAGCAGTTCTTC.

The chain recombines TRBV20-1 with TRBJ2-1; tentatively, D is TRBD1 or TRBD2 (5 bases each). Trimming pared 3 bases from V and 14 bases from J, leaving 20 bases between. The germline V gene has CDR1 DFQATT and CDR2 SNEGSKA (reference sequence). This CDR3 contains 13 residues. The CDR3 sequence: CSASPSGAKPEFF. The CDR3 DNA reads as TGCAGTGCTAGTCCATCCGGGGCTAAACCGGAGTTCTTC.

This clonotype appeared a few times. The chain uses TRBV9 and TRBJ2-7, with TRBD2 as a possible D gene (5 bases). This CDR3 comprises 14 residues. The V gene lost 0 bases and the J gene lost 3 bases, with 10 bases spanning the gap. Germline loops: CDR1 SGDLS, CDR2 YYNGEE. CDR3 DNA sequence: TGTGCCAGCAGCGTAGCGTACGGGGACTACGAGCAGTACTTC. As protein: CASSVAYGDYEQYF.

This clonotype was found a few times. The rearrangement joins TRBV29-1 to TRBJ2-7; tentatively, D is TRBD2 (6 bases). The CDR3 consists of 13 residues. The germline V and J ends were trimmed by 7 bases and 2 bases, with 15 bases remaining between them. Germline V gene lookup returns CDR1 SQVTM and CDR2 ANQGSEA. This chain's CDR3 is CSARGGLAYEQYF. CDR3 sequence (DNA): TGCAGCGCCCGGGGAGGACTGGCCTACGAGCAGTACTTC.

The genes are TRBV18 and TRBJ2-5, with 13 bases fitting TRBD2. CDR1 is KGHSH and CDR2 is LQKENI in the germline V gene. Trimming cost V 2 bases and J 2 bases; bases outside gene matches: 2. CDR3 length: 16 residues. CDR3 nucleotide sequence: TGTGCCAGCTCACCAGGGACTAGCGGGGCTCAAGAGACCCAGTACTTC. Protein product: CASSPGTSGAQETQYF.

J is TRBJ2-7 and V is TRBV11-2, with TRBD1 matching over 8 bases. Losses at the gene ends were 3 bases for V and 0 bases for J; bases not matched to a gene: 4. CDR1 and CDR2 (germline): SGHAT, FQNNGV. The CDR3 runs 15 residues. The CDR3 coding sequence is TGTGCCAGCAGCTTGCCCGGGACAGGCTCCTACGAGCAGTACTTC. This translates into CASSLPGTGSYEQYF.